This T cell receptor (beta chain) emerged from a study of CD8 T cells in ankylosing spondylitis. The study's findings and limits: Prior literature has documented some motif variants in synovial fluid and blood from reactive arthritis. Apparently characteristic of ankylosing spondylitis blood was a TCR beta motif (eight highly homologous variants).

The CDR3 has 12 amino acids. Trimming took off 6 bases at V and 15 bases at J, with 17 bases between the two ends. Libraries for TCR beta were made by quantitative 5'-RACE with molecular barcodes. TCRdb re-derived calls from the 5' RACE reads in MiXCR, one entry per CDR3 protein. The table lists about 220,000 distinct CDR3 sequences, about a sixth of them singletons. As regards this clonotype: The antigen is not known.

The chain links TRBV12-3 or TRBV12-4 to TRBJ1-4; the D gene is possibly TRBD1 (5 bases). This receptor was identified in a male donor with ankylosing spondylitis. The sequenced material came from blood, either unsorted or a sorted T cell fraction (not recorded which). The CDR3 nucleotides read TGTGCCAGCAGGGGAGCCGGGGGTGGATTGTTTTTT. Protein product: CASRGAGGGLFF.